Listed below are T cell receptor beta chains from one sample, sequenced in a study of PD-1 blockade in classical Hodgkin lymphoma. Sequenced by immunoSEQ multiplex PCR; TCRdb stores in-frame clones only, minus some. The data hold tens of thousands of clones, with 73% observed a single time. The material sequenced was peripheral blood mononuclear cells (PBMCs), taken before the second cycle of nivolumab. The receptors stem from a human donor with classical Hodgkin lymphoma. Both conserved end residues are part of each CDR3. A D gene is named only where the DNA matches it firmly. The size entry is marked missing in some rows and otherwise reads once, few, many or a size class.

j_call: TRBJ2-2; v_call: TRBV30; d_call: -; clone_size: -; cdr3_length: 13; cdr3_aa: CAWSPWSTGELFF; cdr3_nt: TGTGCCTGGAGTCCCTGGTCCACCGGGGAGCTGTTTTTT
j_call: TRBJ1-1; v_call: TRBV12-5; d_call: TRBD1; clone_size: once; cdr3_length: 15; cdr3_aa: CASGLSTGGRTEAFF; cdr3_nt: TGTGCTAGTGGTTTGTCGACAGGGGGGAGGACTGAAGCTTTCTTT
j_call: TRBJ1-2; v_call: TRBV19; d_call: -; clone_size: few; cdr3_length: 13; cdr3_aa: CASSSRDNYGYTF; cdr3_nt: TGTGCCAGTAGTTCCAGGGACAATTATGGCTACACCTTC
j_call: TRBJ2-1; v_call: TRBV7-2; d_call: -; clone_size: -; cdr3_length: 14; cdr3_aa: CASSLGSSYNEQFF; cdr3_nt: TGTGCCAGCAGTTTAGGAAGCTCCTACAATGAGCAGTTCTTC
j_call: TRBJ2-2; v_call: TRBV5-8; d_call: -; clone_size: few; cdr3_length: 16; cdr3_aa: CASSLLRDSYTGELFF; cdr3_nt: TGTGCCAGCAGCTTACTCCGGGACTCCTACACCGGGGAGCTGTTTTTT
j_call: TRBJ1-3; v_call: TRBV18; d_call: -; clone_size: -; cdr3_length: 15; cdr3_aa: CASSPPGGSGNTIYF; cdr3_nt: TGTGCCAGCTCACCACCGGGAGGGTCTGGAAACACCATATATTTT
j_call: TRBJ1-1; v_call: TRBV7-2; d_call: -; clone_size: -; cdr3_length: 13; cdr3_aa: CASSLVWATEAFF; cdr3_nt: TGTGCCAGCAGCCTGGTTTGGGCCACTGAAGCTTTCTTT
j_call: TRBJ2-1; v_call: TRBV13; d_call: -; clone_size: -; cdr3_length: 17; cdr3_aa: CASSSQAPGVAGTEQFF; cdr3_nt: TGTGCCAGCAGCTCTCAAGCCCCGGGAGTGGCGGGTACTGAGCAGTTCTTC
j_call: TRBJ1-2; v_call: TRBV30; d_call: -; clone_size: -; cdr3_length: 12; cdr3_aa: CAWTQDAGGYTF; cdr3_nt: TGTGCCTGGACTCAGGATGCGGGAGGCTACACCTTC
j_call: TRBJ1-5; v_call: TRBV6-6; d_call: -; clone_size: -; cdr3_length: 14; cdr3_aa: CASSYGGSNQPQHF; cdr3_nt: TGTGCCAGCAGTTATGGGGGGTCCAATCAGCCCCAGCATTTT